The 7 T cell receptor beta chains listed next were all sequenced from one sample in a study of cytomegalovirus exposure and HLA in healthy donors. Measured with immunoSEQ multiplex PCR; TCRdb has only the in-frame clones, and not every one. The sample records 150,000 or so clones, around 86% being singletons. Sequenced: PBMCs. The receptors stem from a man aged 18 to 29 in good health and CMV-seropositive.

The genes are TRBV6-1 and TRBJ2-2, with D tentatively TRBD1 (6 bases). The V gene's germline CDR1 is MNHNS and CDR2 SASEGT. The CDR3 has 16 residues. Trimming took 3 bases from V and 5 from J, leaving 16 bases between them. This CDR3 is CASSEGAIWDTGELFF. The CDR3 DNA follows: TGTGCCAGCAGTGAGGGGGCCATTTGGGATACCGGGGAGCTGTTTTTT.

The chain employs TRBV18 and TRBJ1-1, with D possibly being TRBD1 (6 bases). There are 14 residues in the CDR3. Trimming pared 6 bases from V and 1 base from J, leaving 12 bases between. Germline loops: CDR1 KGHSH, CDR2 LQKENI. Here the CDR3 reads CASSNNRANTEAFF. CDR3 nucleotide sequence: TGTGCCAGCTCGAATAACAGGGCGAACACTGAAGCTTTCTTT.

The chain joins TRBV15 to TRBJ1-5, with D possibly being TRBD1 (6 bases). V lost 4 bases, J lost 0 bases, and 10 bases lay in between. The CDR3 extends over 15 amino acids. Germline V lookup: CDR1 LNHNV, CDR2 YYDKDF (reference sequence). Here the CDR3 reads CATSKQGNSNQPQHF. CDR3 coding DNA: TGTGCCACCAGCAAACAGGGAAATAGCAATCAGCCCCAGCATTTT.

This clone was detected only once. This sequence joins TRBV10-3 and TRBJ1-5; no firm D call. The CDR3 is made up of 13 amino acids. Trimming took off 3 bases at V and 4 bases at J, with 7 bases between the two ends. Per the germline V gene, CDR1 is ENHRY and CDR2 is SYGVKD. The CDR3: CAISDSGNQPQHF. Here the CDR3 DNA reads TGTGCCATCAGTGACAGCGGGAATCAGCCCCAGCATTTT.

The V and J genes are TRBV11-2 and TRBJ2-1; 10 nucleotides agree with TRBD2. J gave up 0 bases and V 1 base, and 6 bases lay outside the gene matches. There are 18 residues in the CDR3. Germline V lookup: CDR1 SGHAT, CDR2 FQNNGV. The CDR3 bases are TGTGCCAGCAGCTTAGGCCCTAGCGGGGGATTCTCCTACAATGAGCAGTTCTTC. Residues: CASSLGPSGGFSYNEQFF.

This chain joins TRBV28 and TRBJ2-3; 14 bases are shared with TRBD2. CDR1 and CDR2 (germline): MDHEN, SYDVKM. The CDR3 spans 15 residues. V lost 11 bases, J lost 3 bases, and 7 bases stayed unmatched. CDR3 sequence reads: CAGTSGSAATDTQYF. DNA for the CDR3: TGTGCCGGGACTAGCGGGAGTGCGGCAACAGATACGCAGTATTTT.

V is TRBV2 and J is TRBJ2-7; the D is unclear. The CDR3 is 13 residues long. The ends were cut back, 3 bases at V and 5 bases at J, with 11 bases in the middle. Germline-derived CDR1 and CDR2 are SNHLY and FYNNEI. CDR3 nucleotide sequence: TGTGCCAGCAGTGAGAACAGCCCCCACGAGCAGTACTTC. Translating it yields CASSENSPHEQYF.